The sequence of this T cell receptor beta chain was determined in a study of blood T cell repertoires in COVID-19 (dated by TCRdb to 2018 to 2020). General notes on the study: Collaborator samples came from the United States, Italy and Spain and covered acute and convalescent phases of COVID-19. Where available, HLA class I and class II types were obtained from metadata supplied by the sample provider rather than from assay-based typing. The repertoires were released in a freely available public database intended as a resource for research on the immune response to SARS-CoV-2. Samples were obtained from the ongoing ImmuneRACE study (first 160 participants) and from some 1,200 subjects provided by 6 global collaborators. The material from the prospective study consisted of cDNA or gDNA derived from T cells, B-cell-depleted T cells, or PBMCs. Sample metadata almost always included a de-identified subject ID, COVID-19 status, age in years and sex. The dataset comprised deeply sampled blood TCRbeta repertoires from subjects exposed to, actively infected with, or recovered from COVID-19. Here is what the overall study found, with its caveats: The quantity of clinical and demographic metadata differed by source and by participant and was supplied without curation.

The CDR3, cysteine through phenylalanine, is 11 amino acids long. Solely the CDR3 DNA is kept, with 33 bases framed from the first base. Relative to germline, V is 9 bases shorter and J is 9 bases shorter, with 12 bases between their ends. Based on the germline V gene (reference sequence), the CDR1 and CDR2 sequences are LNHNV and YYDKDF. The immunoSEQ Assay, a bias-controlled multiplex PCR, was used to amplify TCRbeta CDR3 regions from genomic DNA. Per the authors' processing: Nucleated cell counts per sample were estimated from amplification of reference gene primers within the assay. To quantify the absolute abundance of each unique TCRbeta CDR3 rearrangement, sequence reads were collapsed and filtered. For each sample, productive Simpson clonality was calculated as the square root of Simpson's diversity index over productive rearrangements. TCRdb carries this immuneACCESS record with in-frame sequences only. Its versions omit some clonotypes, under half of them owing to an unresolved V gene in the studies checked, with the rest unexplained. V, J and clone size are taken as reported in that table, and D and trimming were inferred from the DNA itself. This sample lists 100,000 to 140,000 clones; 88% were detected once. Under 7% of the sample rests with the top ten.

About this clone itself: Which antigen it targets is not known. No much larger clone exists at a distance of one base, and base qualities are not known.

Each collaborating institution followed its own protocols to collect whole blood in K2EDTA tubes. For TCRbeta analysis, collaborators shipped samples in one of three forms: frozen whole blood, isolated PBMCs, or DNA extracted from either of those sample types. The chain links TRBV15 with TRBJ2-1, with no D gene named confidently. This receptor was taken from a man in his fifties or sixties with active or convalescent COVID-19. Sequenced sample: peripheral blood. The CDR3 reads as follows: CATQTLTEQFF. The DNA sequence is given as TGTGCCACACAAACCCTCACTGAGCAGTTCTTC.